Sequencing of this TCR beta chain was carried out in a study of Tregs in tolerant kidney transplant recipients. The assay was immunoSEQ multiplex PCR, and TCRdb's table has in-frame clones only and misses some. The sample lists about 50,000 clones, around nine tenths occurring once. The nonmyeloablative bone marrow transplants came from related graft donors, with transient mixed chimerism. The CDR3 length is 18 residues. Germline V gene lookup returns CDR1 SGHTA and CDR2 FQGTGA. The V and J ends lost 1 base and 2 bases, in that order; junction bases with no gene match: 9. This chain connects TRBV7-3 to TRBJ2-1; TRBD2 matches at 9 bases. The origin of this receptor is a human patient who received a combined kidney and bone marrow transplant. The graft donor may account for some of the T cells. The sequences come from CD8+ T cells from blood (PBMCs), collected 12 months after the transplant. Here the CDR3 DNA reads TGTGCCAGCAGCTTAAATCCTAGCGGGACCCACGCCTACAATGAGCAGTTCTTC. Residues: CASSLNPSGTHAYNEQFF. The whole variable domain, remainder taken from reference TRBV7-3 and TRBJ2-1, is GAGVSQTPSNKVTEKGKYVELRCDPISGHTALYWYRQSLGQGPEFLIYFQGTGAADDSGLPNDRFFAVRPEGSVSTLKIQRTERGDSAVYLCASSLNPSGTHAYNEQFFGPGTRLTVL.